The sequence of this T cell receptor beta chain was determined in a study of blood T cell repertoires in COVID-19. Whole-study context: Donors in the United States, Italy and Spain gave samples during acute or convalescent COVID-19. Sample material is recorded as cDNA or gDNA derived from T cells, B-cell-depleted T cells, or PBMCs.

The CDR3 runs 15 residues. Germline V lookup: CDR1 MDHEN, CDR2 SYDVKM. Trimming stripped 4 bases from V and 4 bases from J, with 16 bases between. In the authors' methods: From reference gene primer amplification, estimates of nucleated cell counts were derived. Using immunoSEQ multiplex PCR, the repertoire was profiled, and TCRdb retains in-frame clones only, with some absent. That table furnishes V, J and clone size, whereas the DNA furnished D and trimming. This sample yields about 38,000 clones, of which almost 90% are seen a single time; 20% to 30% belongs to the top ten. The chain joins TRBV28 to TRBJ1-2, with unresolved D. Sequencing input: peripheral blood. This clonotype was sampled from a man aged 55-75 years with active or convalescent COVID-19. DNA of the CDR3: TGTGCCAGCAGTTACCCCTCCGACGGACTCTATGGCTACACCTTC. Amino acid sequence: CASSYPSDGLYGYTF.